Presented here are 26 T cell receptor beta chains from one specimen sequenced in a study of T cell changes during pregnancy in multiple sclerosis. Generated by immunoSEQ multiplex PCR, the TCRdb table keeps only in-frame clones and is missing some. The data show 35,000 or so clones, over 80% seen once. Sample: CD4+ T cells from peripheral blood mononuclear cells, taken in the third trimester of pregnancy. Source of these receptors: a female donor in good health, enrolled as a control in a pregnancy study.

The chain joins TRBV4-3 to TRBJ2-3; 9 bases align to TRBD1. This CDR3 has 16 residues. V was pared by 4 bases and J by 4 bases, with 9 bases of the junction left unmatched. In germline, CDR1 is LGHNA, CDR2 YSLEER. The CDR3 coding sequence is TGCGCCAGCAGCCCGAGCGGGACAGGGACCCCAGATACGCAGTATTTT. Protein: CASSPSGTGTPDTQYF.

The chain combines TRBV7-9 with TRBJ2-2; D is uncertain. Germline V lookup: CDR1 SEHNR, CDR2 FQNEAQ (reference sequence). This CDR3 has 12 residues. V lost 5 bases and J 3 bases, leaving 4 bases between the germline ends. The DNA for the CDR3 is TGTGCCAGCAGCACATACACCGGGGAGCTGTTTTTT. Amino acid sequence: CASSTYTGELFF.

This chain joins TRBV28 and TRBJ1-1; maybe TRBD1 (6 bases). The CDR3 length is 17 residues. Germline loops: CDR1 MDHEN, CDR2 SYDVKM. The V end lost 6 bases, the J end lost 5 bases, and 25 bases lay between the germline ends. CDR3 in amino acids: CASSSPGFAGARTEAFF. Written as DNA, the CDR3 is TGTGCCAGCAGCTCCCCAGGGTTTGCGGGGGCGCGGACTGAAGCTTTCTTT.

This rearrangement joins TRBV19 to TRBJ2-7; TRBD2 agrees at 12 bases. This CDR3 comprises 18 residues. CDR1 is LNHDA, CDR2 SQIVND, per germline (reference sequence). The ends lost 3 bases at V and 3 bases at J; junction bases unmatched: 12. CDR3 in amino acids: CASSIKASGGAGLYEQYF. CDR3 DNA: TGTGCCAGTAGTATCAAGGCTAGCGGGGGGGCCGGTCTCTACGAGCAGTACTTC.

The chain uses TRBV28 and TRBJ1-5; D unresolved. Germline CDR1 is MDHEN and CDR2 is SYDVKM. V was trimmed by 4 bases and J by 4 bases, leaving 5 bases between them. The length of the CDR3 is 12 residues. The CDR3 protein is CASSSGNQPQHF. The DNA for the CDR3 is TGTGCCAGCAGTTCGGGGAATCAGCCCCAGCATTTT.

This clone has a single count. The CDR3 loop is CASTFSGRASHEQFF. The DNA for the CDR3 is TGTGCCAGCACCTTTAGCGGGAGGGCCAGTCATGAGCAGTTCTTC. The V gene is TRBV18, the J gene TRBJ2-1; 11 nucleotides line up with TRBD2. The trim removed 8 bases at V and 8 bases at J, leaving 11 bases unmatched. This CDR3 has 15 amino acids. Germline CDR1 and CDR2: KGHSH and LQKENI. Variable domain in full (rest from reference TRBV18 and TRBJ2-1): NAGVMQNPRHLVRRRGQEARLRCSPMKGHSHVYWYRQLPEEGLKFMVYLQKENIIDESGMPKERFSAEFPKEGPSILRIQQVVRGDSAAYFCASTFSGRASHEQFFGPGTRLTVL.

The CDR3: CASSNIGQPTDTQYF. DNA of the CDR3: TGTGCCAGTAGTAACATAGGACAGCCCACAGATACGCAGTATTTT. The V and J genes are TRBV19 and TRBJ2-3; possibly TRBD1 for D (6 bases). Trimming took 4 bases from V and 2 from J, leaving 13 bases between them. The germline gives CDR1 LNHDA, CDR2 SQIVND (reference sequence). The CDR3 has 15 residues.

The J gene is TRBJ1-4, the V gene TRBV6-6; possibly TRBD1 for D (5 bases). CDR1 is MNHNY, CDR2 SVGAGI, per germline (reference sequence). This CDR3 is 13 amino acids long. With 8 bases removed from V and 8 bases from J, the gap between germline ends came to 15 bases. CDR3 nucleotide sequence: TGTGCCAGCGGGGTTCAGGGTGGAGAAAAACTGTTTTTT. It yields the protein CASGVQGGEKLFF.

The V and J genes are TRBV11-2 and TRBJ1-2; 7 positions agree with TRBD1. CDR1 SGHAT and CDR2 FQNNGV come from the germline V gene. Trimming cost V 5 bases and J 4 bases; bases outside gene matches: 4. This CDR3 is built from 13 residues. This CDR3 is CASSATGIYGYTF. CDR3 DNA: TGTGCCAGCAGCGCGACAGGGATCTATGGCTACACCTTC.

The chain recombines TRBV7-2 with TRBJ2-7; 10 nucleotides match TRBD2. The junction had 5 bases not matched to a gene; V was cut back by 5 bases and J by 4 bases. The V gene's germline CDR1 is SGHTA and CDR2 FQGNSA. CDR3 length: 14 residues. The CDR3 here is CASSLGLAVYEQYF. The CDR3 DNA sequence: TGTGCCAGCAGCCTCGGACTAGCGGTTTACGAGCAGTACTTC.

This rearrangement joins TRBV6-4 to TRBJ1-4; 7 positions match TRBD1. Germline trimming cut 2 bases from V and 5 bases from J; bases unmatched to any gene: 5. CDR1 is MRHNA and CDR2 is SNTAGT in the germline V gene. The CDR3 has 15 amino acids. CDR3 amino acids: CASSDRAGGNEKLFF. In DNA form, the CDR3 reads TGTGCCAGCAGTGACCGGGCAGGGGGGAATGAAAAACTGTTTTTT.

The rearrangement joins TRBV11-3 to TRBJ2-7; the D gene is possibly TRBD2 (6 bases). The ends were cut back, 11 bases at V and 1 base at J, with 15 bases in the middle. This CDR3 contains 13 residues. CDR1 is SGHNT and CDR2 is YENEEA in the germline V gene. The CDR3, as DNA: TGTGCCCGCCCTTCTCGGGAGTCCTACGAGCAGTACTTC. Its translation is CARPSRESYEQYF.

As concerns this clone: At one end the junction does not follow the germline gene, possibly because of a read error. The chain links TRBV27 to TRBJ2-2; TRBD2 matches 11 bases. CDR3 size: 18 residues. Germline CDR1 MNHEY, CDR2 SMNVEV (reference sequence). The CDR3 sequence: CASTLQLAGGLNTGELFF. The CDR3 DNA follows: TGTGCCAGCACTTTACAGCTAGCGGGAGGATTGAACACCGGGGAGCTGTTTTTT.

This chain's CDR3 is CASSSLTSGRGPIYEQYF. The DNA of the CDR3 is TGTGCCAGCAGCTCCCTGACTAGCGGGAGGGGTCCGATATACGAGCAGTACTTC. The chain combines TRBV7-2 with TRBJ2-7; 14 nucleotides align to TRBD2. V lost 4 bases to trimming and J lost 4 bases; unmatched junction nucleotides: 12. The length of the CDR3 is 18 residues. CDR1 and CDR2 from the germline V gene are SGHTA and FQGNSA.

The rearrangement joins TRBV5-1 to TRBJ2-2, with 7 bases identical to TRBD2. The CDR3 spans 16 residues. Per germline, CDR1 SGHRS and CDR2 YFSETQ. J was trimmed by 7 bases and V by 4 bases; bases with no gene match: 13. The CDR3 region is CASSGRRAGDGGELFF. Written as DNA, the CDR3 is TGCGCCAGCAGCGGGCGTAGGGCGGGAGATGGCGGGGAGCTGTTTTTT.

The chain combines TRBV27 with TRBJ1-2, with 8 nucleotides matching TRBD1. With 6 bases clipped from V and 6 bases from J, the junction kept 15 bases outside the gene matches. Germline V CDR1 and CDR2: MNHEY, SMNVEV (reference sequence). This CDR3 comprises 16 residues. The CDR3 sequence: CASRRGAGGRPDGYTF. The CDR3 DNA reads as TGTGCCAGCAGACGCGGGGCAGGGGGCCGTCCCGATGGCTACACCTTC.

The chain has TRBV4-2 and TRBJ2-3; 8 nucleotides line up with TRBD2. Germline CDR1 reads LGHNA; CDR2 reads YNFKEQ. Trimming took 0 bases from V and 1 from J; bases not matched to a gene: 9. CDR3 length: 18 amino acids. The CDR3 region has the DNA TGTGCCAGCAGCCAAGATCTGGCTAGCGGGCCCCGCACAGATACGCAGTATTTT. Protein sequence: CASSQDLASGPRTDTQYF.

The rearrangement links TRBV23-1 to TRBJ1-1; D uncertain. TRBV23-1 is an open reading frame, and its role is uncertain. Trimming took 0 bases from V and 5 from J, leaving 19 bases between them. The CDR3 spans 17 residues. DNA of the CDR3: TGCGCCAGCAGTCAATCGCAGTCTAGGCGAAGAGGGACTGAAGCTTTCTTT. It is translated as CASSQSQSRRRGTEAFF.

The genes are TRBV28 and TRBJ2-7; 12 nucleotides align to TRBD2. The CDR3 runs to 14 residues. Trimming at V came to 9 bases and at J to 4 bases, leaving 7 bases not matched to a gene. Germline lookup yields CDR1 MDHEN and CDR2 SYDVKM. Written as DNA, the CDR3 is TGTGCCAGTAGACTAGCGGGAGCCCATTACGAGCAGTACTTC. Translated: CASRLAGAHYEQYF.

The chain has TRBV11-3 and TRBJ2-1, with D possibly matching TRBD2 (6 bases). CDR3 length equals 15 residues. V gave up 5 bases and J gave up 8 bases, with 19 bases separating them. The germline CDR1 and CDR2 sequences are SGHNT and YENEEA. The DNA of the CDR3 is TGTGCCAGCAGCCATGGACTACAAAGGAGAGATGAGCAGTTCTTC. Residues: CASSHGLQRRDEQFF.

The CDR3 DNA sequence: TGTGCCAGCAGTCAACAGGGTATTAGCTCCTACGAGCAGTACTTC. Its translation: CASSQQGISSYEQYF. V and J are TRBV28 and TRBJ2-7; possible D gene TRBD1, 6 bases. CDR1 and CDR2 (germline): MDHEN, SYDVKM. There are 15 residues in the CDR3. Trimming took 5 bases from V and 0 from J, leaving 14 bases between them.

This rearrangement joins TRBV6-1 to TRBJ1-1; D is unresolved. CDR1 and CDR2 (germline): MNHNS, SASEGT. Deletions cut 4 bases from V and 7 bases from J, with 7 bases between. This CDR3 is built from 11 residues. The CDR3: CASSAHVEAFF. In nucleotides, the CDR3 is TGTGCCAGCAGTGCACACGTTGAAGCTTTCTTT.

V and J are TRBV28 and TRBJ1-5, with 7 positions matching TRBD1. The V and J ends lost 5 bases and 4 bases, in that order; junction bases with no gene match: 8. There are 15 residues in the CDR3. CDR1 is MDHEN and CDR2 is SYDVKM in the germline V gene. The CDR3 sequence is CASSPPGQLNQPQHF. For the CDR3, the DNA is TGTGCCAGCAGTCCGCCGGGACAGCTGAATCAGCCCCAGCATTTT.

The DNA of the CDR3 is TGTGCCAGCTCACCATTGGTCGGTTCTAGCACAGATACGCAGTATTTT. Residues: CASSPLVGSSTDTQYF. V and J are TRBV18 and TRBJ2-3; D not resolved. CDR3 length equals 16 residues. Germline CDR1 KGHSH, CDR2 LQKENI. V was cut by 2 bases and J by 0 bases, with 12 bases left in between.

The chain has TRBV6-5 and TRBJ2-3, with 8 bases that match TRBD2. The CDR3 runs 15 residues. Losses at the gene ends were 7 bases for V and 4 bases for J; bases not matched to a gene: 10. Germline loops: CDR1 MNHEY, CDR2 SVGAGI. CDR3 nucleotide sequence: TGTGCCAGCACGTCTTCGGGGGGGCCCGCAGATACGCAGTATTTT. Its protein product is CASTSSGGPADTQYF.

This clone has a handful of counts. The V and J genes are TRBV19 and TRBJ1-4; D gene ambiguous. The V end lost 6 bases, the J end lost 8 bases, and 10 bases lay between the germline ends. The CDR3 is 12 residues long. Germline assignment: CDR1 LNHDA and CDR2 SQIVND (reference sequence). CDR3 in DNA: TGTGCCAGTAGGAGGAAAGAGGAAAAACTGTTTTTT. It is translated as CASRRKEEKLFF.